The 30 T cell receptor beta chains presented below share a single source sample, sequenced in a study of OX40 agonist ivuxolimab in advanced cancers. The library came from the immunoSEQ multiplex PCR assay. What TCRdb holds here is the immuneACCESS table cut down to in-frame rearrangements. Part of the clones is not present; checked against another copy, under half of the missing clones reflect an unresolved V gene, and the others are unexplained. The sample table shows roughly 50,000 clones, and over 70% are seen once. Around 0.4% of the sample is taken by the ten largest. Sequenced material: CD4+ or CD8+ T cells sorted from blood, taken in a trial of the OX40 agonist ivuxolimab. The receptors shown here come from an adult with an advanced solid tumor such as melanoma, head and neck, liver or kidney cancer.

This sequence joins TRBV2 and TRBJ2-3, with 13 bases fitting TRBD2. CDR1 is SNHLY and CDR2 is FYNNEI in the germline V gene. This CDR3 is 16 amino acids long. V lost 6 bases and J lost 3; bases outside the gene matches: 6. CDR3 sequence reads: CASSKGLAGVTDTQYF. The CDR3 DNA reads as TGTGCCAGCAGCAAAGGACTAGCGGGAGTTACAGATACGCAGTATTTT.

V gene TRBV28 combines with J gene TRBJ1-6, with TRBD1 as a possible D gene (6 bases). Germline CDR1 is MDHEN and CDR2 is SYDVKM. This CDR3 has 15 residues. Between the trimmed V and J ends, which lost 5 bases and 10 bases, there was a span of 18 bases. The CDR3 is CASSLRGRGYSPLHF. The CDR3 nucleotides read TGTGCCAGCAGTCTCAGGGGAAGAGGTTACTCACCCCTCCACTTT.

In DNA form, the CDR3 reads TGTGCCAGCAGCTTAAGCGAGAATCAGCCCCAGCATTTT. Protein sequence: CASSLSENQPQHF. The chain has TRBV7-2 and TRBJ1-5; D is unresolved. The length of the CDR3 is 13 residues. V lost 2 bases to trimming and J lost 4 bases, with 6 bases between them. The germline gives CDR1 SGHTA, CDR2 FQGNSA. The full variable domain, its missing parts supplied by reference TRBV7-2 and TRBJ1-5, is GAGVSQSPSNKVTEKGKDVELRCDPISGHTALYWYRQSLGQGLEFLIYFQGNSAPDKSGLPSDRFSAERTGGSVSTLTIQRTQQEDSAVYLCASSLSENQPQHFGDGTRLSIL.

The V call is TRBV10-1, the J call TRBJ2-1; D gene unclear. CDR1 and CDR2 (germline): WNHNN, SYGVQD (reference sequence). The CDR3 is 13 amino acids. The ends were cut back, 3 bases at V and 4 bases at J, with 7 bases in the middle. The CDR3 reads CASSDTAYNEQFF. Written as DNA, the CDR3 is TGCGCCAGCAGTGATACGGCATACAATGAGCAGTTCTTC.

V and J are TRBV6-5 and TRBJ2-7; the D is unclear. Looked up from germline, CDR1 is MNHEY and CDR2 is SVGAGI. V lost 5 bases, J lost 7 bases, and 18 bases lay in between. This CDR3 comprises 14 residues. The CDR3 DNA sequence: TGTGCCAGCAGTCCAGATCCAACGTACGGAGAGCAGTACTTC. Its translation: CASSPDPTYGEQYF.

This chain uses TRBV7-9 with TRBJ2-3, with D perhaps given as TRBD1 or TRBD2 (6 bases each). Germline values: CDR1 SEHNR, CDR2 FQNEAQ (reference sequence). The CDR3 covers 13 residues. The V gene lost 5 bases and the J gene lost 4 bases, with 10 bases spanning the gap. Here the CDR3 DNA reads TGTGCCAGCAGCCCCCGGGGGCCAGATACGCAGTATTTT. It is translated as CASSPRGPDTQYF.

The rearrangement links TRBV7-9 to TRBJ1-4; D gene ambiguous. Per the germline V gene, CDR1 is SEHNR and CDR2 is FQNEAQ (reference sequence). This CDR3 has 19 residues. The V and J ends lost 5 bases and 2 bases respectively, with 24 bases between them. Written as DNA, the CDR3 is TGTGCCAGCAGCAGGCGCTTAAAAGGAACAATCGTCACTAATGAAAAACTGTTTTTT. Translated, it gives CASSRRLKGTIVTNEKLFF.

J is TRBJ1-2 and V is TRBV6-6, with TRBD1 as a possible D gene (5 bases). Trimming removed 5 bases at V and 4 bases at J, with 17 bases between. Germline V gives CDR1 MNHNY, CDR2 SVGAGI (reference sequence). CDR3 length: 15 residues. CDR3 sequence reads: CASSRSPGKGYGYTF. In nucleotides, the CDR3 is TGTGCCAGCAGTAGATCGCCAGGGAAAGGCTATGGCTACACCTTC.

The chain combines TRBV29-1 with TRBJ2-5; 11 bases match TRBD2. CDR1 and CDR2 from the germline V gene are SQVTM and ANQGSEA. This CDR3 has 15 amino acids. V was clipped by 5 bases and J by 2 bases; unmatched bases: 7. CDR3 residues: CSVQPSGGRQETQYF. For the CDR3, the DNA is TGCAGCGTTCAGCCTAGCGGGGGGAGACAAGAGACCCAGTACTTC.

J is TRBJ2-3 and V is TRBV4-2; 8 nucleotides align to TRBD2. Per the germline V gene, CDR1 is LGHNA and CDR2 is YNFKEQ. The CDR3 is made up of 18 amino acids. The V segment lost 1 base and the J segment 1 base; nucleotides outside the gene matches: 10. CDR3 nucleotide sequence: TGTGCCAGCAGCCAAGTATCCCGGGGGGGCTATGGCACAGATACGCAGTATTTT. Translating gives CASSQVSRGGYGTDTQYF.

J is TRBJ1-1 and V is TRBV11-2; D gene uncertain. Germline CDR1 is SGHAT and CDR2 is FQNNGV. V dropped 4 bases and J dropped 4 bases, with 13 bases sitting between them. The CDR3 contains 14 residues. This CDR3 is CASSSEDATTEAFF. The DNA of the CDR3 is TGTGCCAGCAGCTCCGAGGACGCGACCACTGAAGCTTTCTTT.

The J gene is TRBJ2-1, the V gene TRBV2; D might be TRBD2 (6 bases). Germline CDR1 and CDR2: SNHLY and FYNNEI. V was trimmed by 3 bases and J by 10 bases, leaving 7 bases between them. The CDR3 sequence is 11 residues long. CDR3 sequence (DNA): TGTGCCAGCAGTGAGGAGGGGGAGCAGTTCTTC. Translated, it gives CASSEEGEQFF.

The rearrangement joins TRBV7-9 to TRBJ1-5, with a possible D match to TRBD1 (5 bases). V was shortened by 5 bases and J by 3 bases, with 14 bases between the two germline ends. Germline CDR1 and CDR2: SEHNR and FQNEAQ (reference sequence). The CDR3 sequence is 15 residues long. The CDR3 DNA follows: TGTGCCAGCAGCGTCGGGACGGACGTCAATCAGCCCCAGCATTTT. This codes for CASSVGTDVNQPQHF.

This clone showed up just a few times. V is TRBV4-1 and J is TRBJ1-5; D is undetermined. This CDR3 has 17 amino acids. Germline lookup yields CDR1 MGHRA and CDR2 YSYEKL. V was cut by 1 base and J by 5 bases, with 18 bases left in between. CDR3 coding DNA: TGCGCCAGCAGCCAAGGGTTTTGGGCCAGGAGTGATCAGCCCCAGCATTTT. Translation gives CASSQGFWARSDQPQHF.

This clone was seen a handful of times. The V call is TRBV6-1, the J call TRBJ1-5, with 9 bases identical to TRBD1. J gave up 6 bases and V 4 bases, and 7 bases lay outside the gene matches. CDR1 and CDR2 (germline): MNHNS, SASEGT. The CDR3 extends over 15 amino acids. Here the CDR3 DNA reads TGTGCCAGCAGTGGTCGACAGGGGGAGAGTCAGCCCCAGCATTTT. It encodes CASSGRQGESQPQHF.

J is TRBJ1-6 and V is TRBV11-2, with D maybe TRBD1 (6 bases). The V end was cut by 0 bases, the J end by 4 bases, with 13 bases between. The CDR3 is 17 residues long. The germline CDR1 and CDR2 sequences are SGHAT and FQNNGV. The CDR3 reads CASSLDLGTSYNSPLHF. For the CDR3, the DNA is TGTGCCAGCAGCTTAGATCTAGGGACATCGTATAATTCACCCCTCCACTTT. The full variable domain, completed using reference TRBV11-2 and TRBJ1-6, is EAGVAQSPRYKIIEKRQSVAFWCNPISGHATLYWYQQILGQGPKLLIQFQNNGVVDDSQLPKDRFSAERLKGVDSTLKIQPAKLEDSAVYLCASSLDLGTSYNSPLHFGNGTRLTVT.

The rearrangement joins TRBV7-9 to TRBJ2-6; maybe TRBD1 (6 bases). Germline V gene lookup returns CDR1 SEHNR and CDR2 FQNEAQ (reference sequence). This CDR3 comprises 14 residues. Trimming removed 5 bases from V and 3 bases from J, with 8 bases in between. The CDR3 reads CASSRTDGANVLTF. The CDR3 coding sequence is TGTGCCAGCAGCCGGACAGATGGGGCCAACGTCCTGACTTTC.

The CDR3 region has the DNA TGTGCCTGGACTAGCGGGGGGGCCACTGGGGCCAACGTCCTGACTTTC. It translates to CAWTSGGATGANVLTF. The chain joins TRBV30 to TRBJ2-6, with 12 bases fitting TRBD2. The germline V gene has CDR1 GTSNPN and CDR2 SVGIG (reference sequence). With V trimmed by 4 bases and J by 2 bases, 3 bases remained unmatched. This CDR3 is built from 16 residues.

In its sample, this clone was seen a few times. The genes are TRBV28 and TRBJ1-2; D remains unclear. V gave up 6 bases and J gave up 2 bases, with 10 bases separating them. CDR1 and CDR2 from the germline V gene are MDHEN and SYDVKM. The CDR3 totals 13 residues. The CDR3 coding sequence is TGTGCCAGCAGGCTACAGCTCAACTATGGCTACACCTTC. This codes for CASRLQLNYGYTF.

This clone was seen just once. V is TRBV5-4 and J is TRBJ1-6; TRBD1 might be the D (5 bases). The germline gives CDR1 SGHNT, CDR2 YYREEE (reference sequence). This CDR3 spans 17 amino acids. V lost 4 bases and J lost 6, with 20 bases in between. CDR3 in DNA: TGTGCCAGCAGCCCCAGGGACGGATCAGTGGGTAATTCACCCCTCCACTTT. Protein sequence: CASSPRDGSVGNSPLHF.

The chain carries TRBV5-1 and TRBJ2-2; D may be TRBD1 (6 bases). The CDR3 runs to 14 residues. The germline V gene has CDR1 SGHRS and CDR2 YFSETQ. V lost 6 bases and J lost 0, with 9 bases in between. CDR3 loop: CASKEGANTGELFF. In nucleotides, the CDR3 is TGCGCCAGCAAAGAGGGGGCGAACACCGGGGAGCTGTTTTTT. Looking up the rest from reference TRBV5-1 and TRBJ2-2 gives the full variable domain: KAGVTQTPRYLIKTRGQQVTLSCSPISGHRSVSWYQQTPGQGLQFLFEYFSETQRNKGNFPGRFSGRQFSNSRSEMNVSTLELGDSALYLCASKEGANTGELFFGEGSRLTVL.

This clone was observed a handful of times. This chain connects TRBV28 to TRBJ2-1; TRBD2 agrees at 14 bases. The CDR3 consists of 19 residues. The J segment lost 6 bases and the V segment lost 7 bases, leaving 17 bases of the junction unmatched. The germline CDR1 and CDR2 sequences are MDHEN and SYDVKM. In DNA form, the CDR3 reads TGTGCCAGCATAGCTAGTCCCGGGACTAGCGGGAGTATGGGCAATGAGCAGTTCTTC. Its translation: CASIASPGTSGSMGNEQFF. The variable domain in full, with the rest retrieved from reference TRBV28 and TRBJ2-1, is DVKVTQSSRYLVKRTGEKVFLECVQDMDHENMFWYRQDPGLGLRLIYFSYDVKMKEKGDIPEGYSVSREKKERFSLILESASTNQTSMYLCASIASPGTSGSMGNEQFFGPGTRLTVL.

This clone was recorded only once. This chain joins TRBV5-4 and TRBJ2-1; TRBD1 aligns across 8 bases. Germline V gene sequence: CDR1 SGHNT, CDR2 YYREEE (reference sequence). The CDR3 is 15 residues long. Germline trimming cut 4 bases from V and 6 bases from J; bases unmatched to any gene: 9. CDR3 protein: CASSGRDRNLNEQFF. CDR3 nucleotide sequence: TGTGCCAGCAGCGGCCGGGACAGGAACCTCAATGAGCAGTTCTTC.

The chain uses TRBV28 and TRBJ1-1, with D possibly being TRBD1 (5 bases). The CDR3 is made up of 13 amino acids. The germline gives CDR1 MDHEN, CDR2 SYDVKM. Trimming stripped 8 bases from V and 10 bases from J, with 20 bases between. This CDR3 reads CASAFSVGRGAFF. The CDR3 coding sequence is TGTGCCAGCGCCTTCAGTGTGGGGAGGGGAGCTTTCTTT.

The chain combines TRBV5-8 with TRBJ1-2; TRBD1 matches at 9 bases. The trim removed 1 base at V and 7 bases at J, leaving 11 bases unmatched. Per germline, CDR1 SGHTS and CDR2 YDEGEE. This CDR3 has 16 residues. CDR3 residues: CASSLYPTGGEGGYTF. The CDR3 DNA sequence: TGTGCCAGCAGCTTGTACCCTACAGGGGGCGAGGGTGGCTACACCTTC.

The chain couples TRBV18 to TRBJ2-2, with D possibly matching TRBD1 (5 bases). Trimming cost V 3 bases and J 2 bases, with 10 bases left between them. Per germline, CDR1 KGHSH and CDR2 LQKENI. This CDR3 comprises 15 residues. In nucleotides, the CDR3 is TGTGCCAGCTCACCCCAGGGATTTAACACCGGGGAGCTGTTTTTT. It is translated as CASSPQGFNTGELFF. Using reference TRBV18 and TRBJ2-2 for the parts outside the CDR3, the full variable domain is NAGVMQNPRHLVRRRGQEARLRCSPMKGHSHVYWYRQLPEEGLKFMVYLQKENIIDESGMPKERFSAEFPKEGPSILRIQQVVRGDSAAYFCASSPQGFNTGELFFGEGSRLTVL.

The chain has TRBV7-9 and TRBJ2-3; D not certain. The V gene's germline CDR1 is SEHNR and CDR2 FQNEAQ (reference sequence). V was cut by 5 bases and J by 6 bases, with 6 bases left in between. The CDR3 has 11 amino acids. The CDR3: CASSPQDTQYF. Here the CDR3 DNA reads TGTGCCAGCAGCCCACAGGATACGCAGTATTTT.

CDR3 nucleotides: TGCAGCGTTGATGGGGGACAGGAGCAATCTGGAAACACCATATATTTT. Translation gives CSVDGGQEQSGNTIYF. This chain connects TRBV29-1 to TRBJ1-3; 8 bases fit TRBD1. The CDR3 has 16 amino acids. V was clipped by 3 bases and J by 1 base; unmatched bases: 8. Germline V CDR1 and CDR2: SQVTM, ANQGSEA.

This chain links TRBV28 with TRBJ2-3; no definite D call. The CDR3 contains 15 residues. Germline CDR1 and CDR2: MDHEN and SYDVKM. Trimming pared 5 bases from V and 2 bases from J, leaving 14 bases between. DNA for the CDR3: TGTGCCAGCAGTCCCCCAATGGGTGACACAGATACGCAGTATTTT. This encodes CASSPPMGDTDTQYF.

A few counts support this clone. The chain recombines TRBV7-9 with TRBJ1-2; D gene uncertain. Per the germline V gene, CDR1 is SEHNR and CDR2 is FQNEAQ (reference sequence). V lost 5 bases to trimming and J lost 3 bases, with 10 bases between them. This CDR3 is built from 13 residues. CDR3 sequence reads: CASSMTNYYGYTF. The DNA for the CDR3 is TGTGCCAGCAGCATGACAAACTACTATGGCTACACCTTC.